This TCR beta chain was sequenced for a study of graft-versus-host responses after intestinal transplantation (dated by TCRdb to the early 2020s). About the investigation overall: Recipients received multivisceral, liver-intestinal, or isolated intestinal transplants. Every recipient was given anti-thymocyte globulin induction, followed by around three years of maintenance tacrolimus and steroids. After intestinal transplantation, graft-versus-host and host-versus-graft alloreactive T cell clones were followed in the graft, circulation and bone marrow using bulk TCR-beta CDR3 sequencing. Alloreactive clones were identified by sequencing pre-transplant mixed lymphocyte reaction products and comparing these products with unstimulated pre-transplant donor and recipient T cells. The cohort enrolled 24 intestinal transplant recipients, one of whom was a retransplant, and 3 patients without pretransplant specimens were excluded. Donor T cell macrochimerism was defined as a peak of at least 4% donor T cells among recipient peripheral blood mononuclear cells. Rather than being sequenced by the commercial service, samples from a few later patients were sequenced in-house on an Illumina MiSeq and processed with MiXCR. Here is what the overall study found, with its caveats: The conclusions were limited by the relatively low number and heterogeneity of the intestinal transplant patients. Peak levels of circulating GvH clones were associated with declines in HvG clones early after transplant. High GvH to HvG T cell clonal ratios were observed in the allografts of patients with donor T cell macrochimerism. GvH clones were detected in recipient bone marrow, and some of these GvH clones were observed earlier in ileal mucosa or blood, consistent with an intestinal mucosal origin.

The library was built by means of the immunoSEQ multiplex PCR assay. In most patients, genomic DNA was isolated using the Qiagen DNeasy Blood and Tissue Kit and sent frozen to Adaptive Biotechnologies for TCR sequencing. For most patients, genomic DNA was subjected to high-throughput TCR-beta CDR3 sequencing by Adaptive Biotechnologies. In the authors' own workflow: TCR sequencing data were retrieved from Adaptive's ImmunoSEQ software for some 17 patients, whereas a few other patients were processed with MiXCR and VDJtools. CD4 versus CD8 sorting errors were corrected by removing sequences found in both subsets at a frequency ratio below 5:1. CDR3 nucleotide sequences shared by donor and recipient were removed because the origin of these sequences could not be assigned. At least 2-fold expansion over unstimulated cells and a minimum CFSE-low frequency of 0.002% (template counts) or 0.001% (read counts) were required for clones to be classified as alloreactive. Clones detected in sequenced pre-transplant spleen, lymph node, or MLR CFSE-low populations of the donor or recipient were defined as mappable. The cumulative frequency of alloreactive clones was calculated as a percentage of all sequences, weighted by copy number. Held by TCRdb, this immuneACCESS table contains in-frame sequences only and omits some clones. Under half of the omission traces to an unresolved V gene where checked; the cause of the rest is unknown. The V and J calls and the clone size are those of that table, but D and trimming were determined from the DNA. The sample contains some 130,000 clones, about 95% of them found a single time. The ten largest clones capture over 2.5% of the sample.

Reading the label with the study, this specimen's time point is: cells obtained before transplantation from donor or recipient. CD3+CD4+ and CD3+CD8+ populations were FACS-sorted from unstimulated pre-transplant donor and recipient cells taken from spleen or lymph nodes. On this clone itself: Its antigen remains unidentified. Base qualities are not recorded, but no much larger clone differs from it by a single base.

Cut back by 3 bases and 4 bases, the V and J ends lie 12 bases apart. Spanning cysteine to phenylalanine, the CDR3 consists of 14 amino acids. Only the CDR3 DNA stays, 42 bases, in frame from base 1. The germline V gene yields MDHEN for CDR1 and SYDVKM for CDR2. This clonotype was sampled from a human donor who received an intestinal transplant. This chain joins TRBV28 to TRBJ2-5; TRBD2 is perhaps the D gene, given 7 matching bases. This specimen consisted of unstimulated CD8+ T cells sorted from spleen or lymph node cells, obtained before intestinal transplant. The CDR3 reads CASSFLGGPETQYF. The nucleotide sequence reads as follows: TGTGCCAGCAGTTTCCTCGGGGGGCCAGAGACCCAGTACTTC.